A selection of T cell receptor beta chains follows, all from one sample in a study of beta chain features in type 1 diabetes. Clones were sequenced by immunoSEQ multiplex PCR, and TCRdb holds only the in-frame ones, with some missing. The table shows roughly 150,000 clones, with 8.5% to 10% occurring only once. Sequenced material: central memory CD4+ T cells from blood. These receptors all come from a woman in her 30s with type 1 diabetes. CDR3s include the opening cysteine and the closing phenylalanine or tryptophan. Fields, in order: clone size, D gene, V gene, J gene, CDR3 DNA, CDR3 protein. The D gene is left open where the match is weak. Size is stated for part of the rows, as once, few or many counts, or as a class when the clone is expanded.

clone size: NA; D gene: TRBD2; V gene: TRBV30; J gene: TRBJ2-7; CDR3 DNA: TGTGCCTGGAGTCGGGGGGGGGCGAGGGAGGAGCAGTACTTC; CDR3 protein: CAWSRGGAREEQYF
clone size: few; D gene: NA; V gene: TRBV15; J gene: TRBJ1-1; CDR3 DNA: TGTGCCACCAGCAACGACAGGTCATCCCGTGAAGCTTTCTTT; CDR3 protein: CATSNDRSSREAFF
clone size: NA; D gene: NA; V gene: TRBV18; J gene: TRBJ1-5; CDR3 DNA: TGTGCCAGCTCACCACCGAAGGAGGGGCGGACTCATCAGCCCCAGCATTTT; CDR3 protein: CASSPPKEGRTHQPQHF
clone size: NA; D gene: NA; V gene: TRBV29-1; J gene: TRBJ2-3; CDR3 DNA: TGCAGCGTTCTGAGCGGGAGCACAGATACGCAGTATTTT; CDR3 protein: CSVLSGSTDTQYF
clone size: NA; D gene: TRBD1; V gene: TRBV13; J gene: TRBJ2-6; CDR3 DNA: TGTGCCAGCAGCAATACAGGGGGCGCTGGGGCCAACGTCCTGACTTTC; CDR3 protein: CASSNTGGAGANVLTF
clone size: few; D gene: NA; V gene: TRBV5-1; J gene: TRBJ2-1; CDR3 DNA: TGCGCCAGCAGCTTGTCAGGGGACGTGGGGAATGAGCAGTTCTTC; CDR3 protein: CASSLSGDVGNEQFF
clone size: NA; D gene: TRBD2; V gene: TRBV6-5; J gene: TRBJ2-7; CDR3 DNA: TGTGCCAGCAGTTACGTGGTAGCGGGAGGTCGGGAGCAGTACTTC; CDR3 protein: CASSYVVAGGREQYF
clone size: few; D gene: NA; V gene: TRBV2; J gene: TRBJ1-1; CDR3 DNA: TGTGCCAGCAGCGATCAGGGGTTCTCTGAAGCTTTCTTT; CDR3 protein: CASSDQGFSEAFF
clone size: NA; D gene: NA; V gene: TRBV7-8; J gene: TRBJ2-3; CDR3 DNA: TGTGCCAGCAGCTTAGGGGACACTTCTATCGGCGATACGCAGTATTTT; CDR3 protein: CASSLGDTSIGDTQYF
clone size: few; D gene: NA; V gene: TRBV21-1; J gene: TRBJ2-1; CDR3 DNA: TGTGCCAGCAGCAAAGAAGGACTAGCGAACTACAATGAGCAGTTCTTC; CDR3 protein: CASSKEGLANYNEQFF
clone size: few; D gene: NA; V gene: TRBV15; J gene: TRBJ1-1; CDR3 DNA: TGTGCCACCAGCACCCTAGATGGTAGTCGGACTGAAGCTTTCTTT; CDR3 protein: CATSTLDGSRTEAFF
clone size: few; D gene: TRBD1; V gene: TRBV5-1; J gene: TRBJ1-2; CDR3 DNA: TGCGCCAGCAGCTTGCCCGGGACAGGGGGCTCCGGCTACACCTTC; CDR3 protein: CASSLPGTGGSGYTF
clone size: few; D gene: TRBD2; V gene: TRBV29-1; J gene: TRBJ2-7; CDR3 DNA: TGCAGCGTTGTACCCGGGAGGAGCGAGCAGTACTTC; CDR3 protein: CSVVPGRSEQYF
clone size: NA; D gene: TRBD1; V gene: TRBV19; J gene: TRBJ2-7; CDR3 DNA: TGTGCCAGTAGCTATCAACAGGGGACGCACGAGCAGTACTTC; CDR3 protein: CASSYQQGTHEQYF
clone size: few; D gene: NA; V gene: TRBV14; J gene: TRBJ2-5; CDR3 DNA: TGTGCCAGCAGCCAAGGTGGACAGGAGACCCAGTACTTC; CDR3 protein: CASSQGGQETQYF
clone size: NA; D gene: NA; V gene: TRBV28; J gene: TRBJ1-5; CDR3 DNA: TGTGCCAGCAGTTTATTGGCGGTCAATCAGCCCCAGCATTTT; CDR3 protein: CASSLLAVNQPQHF
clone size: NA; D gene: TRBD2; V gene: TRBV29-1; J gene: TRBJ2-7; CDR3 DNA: TGCAGCGTCGGGACTACCCGGAGCTCCTACGAGCAGTACTTC; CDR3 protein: CSVGTTRSSYEQYF
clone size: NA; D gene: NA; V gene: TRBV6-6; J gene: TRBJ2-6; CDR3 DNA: TGTGCCAGCACCCCGAGCTCTGGGGCCAACGTCCTGACTTTC; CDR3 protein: CASTPSSGANVLTF
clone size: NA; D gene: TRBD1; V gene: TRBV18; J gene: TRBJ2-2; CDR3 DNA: TGTGCCAGCTCACCTGGACAGGGGAATAGGGAGCTGTTTTTT; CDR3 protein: CASSPGQGNRELFF
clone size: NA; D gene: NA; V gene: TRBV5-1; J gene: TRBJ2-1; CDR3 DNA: TGCGCCAGCAGCTTGGACTCGTTTAACAATGAGCAGTTCTTC; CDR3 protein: CASSLDSFNNEQFF
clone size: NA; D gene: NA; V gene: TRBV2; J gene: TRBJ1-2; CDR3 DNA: TGTGCCAGCAGTGAGTCTCAGGGAGGAGGCTACACCTTC; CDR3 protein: CASSESQGGGYTF
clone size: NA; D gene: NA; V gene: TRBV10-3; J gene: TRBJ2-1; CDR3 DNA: TGTGCCATCAGCTCCTACCTTAGCATAAGTACGGGTGAGGGGTTCTTC; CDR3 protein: CAISSYLSISTGEGFF
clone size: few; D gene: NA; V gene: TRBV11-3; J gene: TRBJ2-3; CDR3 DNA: TGTGCCAGCAGCCGTGAGTGGGATACGCAGTATTTT; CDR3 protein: CASSREWDTQYF
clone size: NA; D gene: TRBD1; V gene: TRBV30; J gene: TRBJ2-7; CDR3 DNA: TGTGCCTGGAGTGAAACAGGGGTACGGTACTTC; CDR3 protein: CAWSETGVRYF
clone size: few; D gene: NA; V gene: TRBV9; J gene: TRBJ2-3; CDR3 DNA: TGTGCCAGCAGCGTAGGGAGCACCTACTCAGATACGCAGTATTTT; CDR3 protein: CASSVGSTYSDTQYF
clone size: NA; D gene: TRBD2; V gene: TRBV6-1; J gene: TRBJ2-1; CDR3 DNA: TGTGCCAGCAGTCGTGAGCGGGACCATGAGCAGTTCTTC; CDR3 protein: CASSRERDHEQFF
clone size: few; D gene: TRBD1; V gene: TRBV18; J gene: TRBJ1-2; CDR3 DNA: TGTGCCAGCTCACCCGGGGCAGGGGGTGAAGGCTACACCTTC; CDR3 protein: CASSPGAGGEGYTF
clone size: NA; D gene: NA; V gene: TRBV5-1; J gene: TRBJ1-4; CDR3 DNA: TGCGCCAGCAGCCTGACAGAACTAGGGAGGGAAAAACTGTTTTTT; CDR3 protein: CASSLTELGREKLFF
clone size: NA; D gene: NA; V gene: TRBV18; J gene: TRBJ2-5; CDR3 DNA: TGTGCCAGCCATGGAACTAACCAAGAGACCCAGTACTTC; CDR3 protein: CASHGTNQETQYF